This T cell receptor (beta chain) derives from a study of cytomegalovirus exposure and HLA in healthy donors (dated by TCRdb to about 2017). Turning to the overall study: According to an earlier analysis of 587 of the donors, some 180 million T cells yielded roughly 100 million unique TCR beta sequences and about 300 Gb of sequence data. Around 320 gigabases of sequencing data and tens of millions of unique TCR sequences were included in an early release covering over 600 HLA-typed donors. Along with the approximately 670-subject first cohort, a separate validation cohort of 120 different subjects was used. Because of strong linkage in the cohort, roughly five DR-DQ haplotypes were treated as single units for association and clustering. Among the roughly 400 genotyped donors, 81% belonged to the genetic ancestry cluster associated with self-reported Caucasian donors. To predict cytomegalovirus infection status, the study brought together high-throughput TCR immunosequencing, statistical association of individual TCRs with disease status, and machine learning. An earlier analysis of around 540 of the donors applied high-throughput TCR beta sequencing to assess whether each TCR beta V gene segment acted as functional or pseudogenic. Typing coverage differed by locus: A, B, C, DRB1 and DQB1 were typed in about 629-640 donors, DQA1 in 500 to 550, DPA1 in some 570, and DPB1 in around 490. In a later analysis, previously published TCR beta repertoires from 550 to 700 donors were re-analyzed and high-resolution HLA genotyping was added so that TCR occurrence patterns could be studied. A later genetic analysis took genome-wide SNP genotypes for 398 of the 666 donors and used that subset as a discovery cohort. Donor age, sex, ethnicity and CMV serostatus were compiled together with the repertoire data. The aim of the study was to test whether cataloging public T cell receptors could identify signatures of past pathogen exposure. On average, about 200,000 unique TCR beta nucleotide sequences were sequenced per donor among a few hundred genotyped donors of the cohort, with roughly 18% of those sequences being non-productive. Using immunosequencing, the study profiled T cell repertoires from some 670 subjects and related those repertoires to cytomegalovirus serostatus. Every discovery cohort repertoire had been produced on one sequencing platform. Both class I and class II loci were covered by HLA typing, at four-digit resolution. The later analysis used no new phenotypic data to find candidate immune exposures, relying instead on TCR beta sequences and their occurrence across donors.

On this clone itself: The antigen it binds to is not known. Per-base quality was not reported, and no clone a single base away is much larger than it.

From the germline V gene, CDR1 is MNHNS and CDR2 is SASEGT. V is pared back by 8 bases and J by 5 bases, with 19 bases lying between the germline termini. The CDR3 sequence holds 15 residues, the cysteine and phenylalanine included. Solely the CDR3 DNA is kept, with 45 bases framed from the first base. The cohort consisted of 666 healthy bone marrow donors. At the time of sampling, every cohort member was nominally healthy, though immune exposures that went unrecorded were likely present. The donor tested CMV seropositive, placing the donor among the 310 or so seropositive members of the cohort. Every donor gave a peripheral blood sample, and the peripheral blood mononuclear cells from that sample were used for TCR beta sequencing. Genomic DNA extraction from the blood cell samples was performed with the Qiagen DNeasy Blood Extraction Kit. The method was the immunoSEQ multiplex PCR assay. For the multiplex PCR, a mixture combining 60 forward primers for TCR Vbeta segments and 13 reverse primers for TCR Jbeta segments was used. The CDR3 region of rearranged TCR beta genes was amplified from genomic DNA with a multiplex PCR assay. On the Illumina HiSeq System, the amplified TCR beta libraries were sequenced as 87-base-pair reads. Per the original workflow: Across the 500 to 750 repertoires, a later analysis counted 75 million to 90 million unique TCR beta chains, approximately 12 million of which were shared by at least two donors. Raw reads were error-corrected and collapsed into unique sequences with a nearest-neighbor algorithm that merged closely related sequences to remove PCR and sequencing errors. CDR3 sequences were aligned to IMGT reference sequences to assign V, D and J gene segments. For a sequence to be retained, a match of at least six nucleotides was required to both a V gene segment and a J gene segment. Rearrangements were classified as productive when the CDR3 lacked stop codons and remained in frame with V and J, and all other rearrangements were classified as non-productive. CDR3 was defined according to IMGT convention as the region running from the second conserved V-encoded cysteine to the conserved J-encoded phenylalanine. In an earlier analysis of around 540 of the donors, sequences lacking an unambiguous match to a single V gene segment were excluded. An earlier analysis of fewer than 750 of the donors classified V segments as functional when productive rearrangements were above 56.7% and as segregating when the standard deviation between donors was above 5%. A statistical classification framework was built to diagnose cytomegalovirus status from the catalog of TCR beta chain sequences. V and J gene assignment, in a later analysis, came from comparing TCR nucleotide sequences with IMGT/GENE-DB human TR gene sequences. A later analysis assigned CDR3 sequences and most-parsimonious VDJ recombination scenarios with the TCRdist pipeline. In a later analysis, each TCR beta chain was defined by its CDR3 amino acid sequence together with its V-gene family, and reads lacking a unique V-gene family were excluded. To address suspected cross-contamination and a sequencing artifact, a later analysis removed a few hundred highly shared, low-generation-probability nucleotide sequences. For each public chain, a later analysis derived a clonal expansion index from normalized ranks of inferred template counts within each repertoire. In a later analysis, generation probabilities were computed with a VDJ recombination model fitted to out-of-frame rearrangements, and the resulting probabilities were checked against IGoR. Hypergeometric tests were used in a later analysis to score TCR-TCR, TCR-HLA and TCR-CMV co-occurrence, with a repertoire-size bias correction applied to the TCR pairs. False discovery rates were estimated in a later analysis by permuting HLA or CMV assignments 20 times. In a later analysis, co-occurring TCRs were grouped using DBSCAN, and TCRdist sequence similarity was added for clustering within HLA-allele-positive subsets. Repertoires with fewer than 30,000 or more than 120,000 public chains were left out of co-occurrence clustering, as were about 5 repertoires with anomalous nucleotide sharing. TCRdb carries this immuneACCESS record with in-frame sequences only. Its versions omit some clonotypes, under half of them owing to an unresolved V gene in the studies checked, with the rest unexplained. The DNA was the basis for D and trimming; V, J and clone size are from that table. The sample contains roughly 100,000 clones, 60% to 80% of them found a single time. The ten most abundant clones make up approximately 4% of the sample.

The paper as a whole reports these results and caveats: According to the authors, the approach could potentially be generalized to other disease states and immunological phenotypes. A group of highly shared sequence variants was considered likely to be a technical artifact of the sequencing pipeline. An earlier analysis of 587 of the donors showed that most TCR beta V segments appeared in productive rearrangements either about 87% or about 30% of the time, which broadly matched IMGT annotations. Some IMGT-functional V segments, including TRBV6-2 and TRBV6-3, could not be distinguished by the 87-base-pair reads and were therefore excluded. V-gene and J-gene trimming of TCR beta chains was associated with a missense DCLRE1C variant in a later genetic analysis, and the association was replicated in an independent cohort. According to a later analysis, most CMV-associated TCR beta chains appeared to be HLA-restricted, and the HLA associations seemed to be driven largely by CMV exposure. Roughly uniform sequencing depth across donors was assumed in presence/absence analyses, although this assumption may not hold. Linkage disequilibrium might explain the correlated functional status among segregating V segments, but an unknown experimental factor could not be excluded. In vitro tests confirmed that a few of the cytomegalovirus-associated TCR beta chains recognize cytomegalovirus antigens. A later analysis found that HLA-associated TCR beta chains were more clonally expanded and had lower generation probabilities than equally common non-associated chains. When HLA alleles, especially DR and DQ, strongly co-occurred, TCR associations were difficult to assign to individual alleles. A further reported finding was that TCR beta sequences accurately predicted the HLA-A and HLA-B alleles for most subjects in the first cohort. The study listed 170 or so TCR beta chains as associated with cytomegalovirus. HLA typing was unavailable for some donors at each locus, so association tests used only the typed subset. In a later analysis, the rate of TCR association differed among HLA loci, with DRB1 alleles having the most associated TCRs and HLA-C alleles having the fewest. The classifier was reported to diagnose cytomegalovirus status with high specificity and sensitivity in both the original cohort and the validation cohort. According to a later analysis, parvovirus B19, influenza, CMV and Epstein-Barr virus appeared linked to several top co-occurrence clusters. Immune exposure information for the cohort was limited to CMV serostatus. Compared with the 666-donor mean, donors in an Asian-associated ancestry cluster had fewer N-insertions in productive TCRs, according to a later genetic analysis. Specific HLA alleles were associated with some 15,000 TCR beta sequences at a false discovery rate of 0.05 in a later analysis. The cohort was sequenced for TCR beta chains only, and without alpha or paired-chain data the features that could be detected were limited. Across donors, most TCR sequences were observed very rarely, whereas some public TCRs were present in many individuals. Because counts were too low, roughly 17 rarely observed V segments, including chromosome 9 orphons, were left out of the earlier analysis of approximately 500 of the donors.

The sequence came from a man between 50 and 59 years old in good health and CMV-seropositive. Input material: PBMCs. The sequence joins TRBV6-1 to TRBJ1-5, with the D gene too uncertain to name. The CDR3 is CASDLKWRADQPQHF. The nucleotide sequence is given as TGTGCCAGCGACCTGAAGTGGAGGGCGGATCAGCCCCAGCATTTT.